This record covers a single TCR beta chain. Repertoires were generated with immunoSEQ multiplex PCR, while TCRdb's copy carries only in-frame clones and drops some. In the table there are roughly 86,000 clones, 80% to 95% of which are singletons. The data originate from a study of control samples from healthy donors and cancer patients. The V gene's germline CDR1 is LNHNV and CDR2 YYDKDF (reference sequence). V gave up 1 base and J gave up 0 bases, with 9 bases separating them. The CDR3 sequence is 15 residues long. The chain combines TRBV15 with TRBJ1-1; D is unclear. Sequencing used blood. The receptor was isolated from a woman aged 25 to 39 in good health. CDR3 loop: CATSRGGIMNTEAFF. In DNA, the CDR3 is TGTGCCACCAGCAGAGGAGGGATTATGAACACTGAAGCTTTCTTT.